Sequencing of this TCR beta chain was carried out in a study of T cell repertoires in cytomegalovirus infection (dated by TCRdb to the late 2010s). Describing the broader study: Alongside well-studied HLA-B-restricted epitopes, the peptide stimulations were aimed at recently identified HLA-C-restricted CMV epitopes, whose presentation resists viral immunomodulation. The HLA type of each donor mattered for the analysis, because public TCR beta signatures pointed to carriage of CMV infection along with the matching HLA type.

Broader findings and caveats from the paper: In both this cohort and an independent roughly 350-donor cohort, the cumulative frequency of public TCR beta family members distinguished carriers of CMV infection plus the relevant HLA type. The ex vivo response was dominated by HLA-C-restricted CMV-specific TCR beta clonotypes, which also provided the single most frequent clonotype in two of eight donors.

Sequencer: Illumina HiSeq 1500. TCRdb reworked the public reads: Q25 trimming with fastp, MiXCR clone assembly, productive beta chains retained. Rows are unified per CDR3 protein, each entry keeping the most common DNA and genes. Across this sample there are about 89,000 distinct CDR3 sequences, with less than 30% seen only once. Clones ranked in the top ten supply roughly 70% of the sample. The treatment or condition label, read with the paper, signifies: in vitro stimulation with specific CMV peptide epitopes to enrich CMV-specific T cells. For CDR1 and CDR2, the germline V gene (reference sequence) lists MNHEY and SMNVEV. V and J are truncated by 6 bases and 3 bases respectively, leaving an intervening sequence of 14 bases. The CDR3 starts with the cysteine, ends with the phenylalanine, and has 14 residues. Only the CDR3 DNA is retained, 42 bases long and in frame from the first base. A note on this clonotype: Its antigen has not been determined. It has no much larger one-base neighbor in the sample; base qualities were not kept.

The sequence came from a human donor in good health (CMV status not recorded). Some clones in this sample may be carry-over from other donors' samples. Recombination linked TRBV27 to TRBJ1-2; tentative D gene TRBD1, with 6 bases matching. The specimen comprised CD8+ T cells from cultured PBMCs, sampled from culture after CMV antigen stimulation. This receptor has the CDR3 CASRLTGTYYGYTF. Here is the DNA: TGTGCCAGCAGACTGACAGGCACGTACTATGGCTACACCTTC.